This TCR beta chain was recorded in a study of shared clonotypes between healthy human individuals (dated by TCRdb to the early 2020s). Context from the whole study: The cohort included three men and two women between 18 and 49 years of age. The study deeply sequenced blood TCR repertoires of 5 or 6 healthy adults to estimate repertoire size and the extent of clonotype sharing between individuals. To increase sequencing depth and limit assay-specific biases, TCR repertoire library preparation and sequencing were carried out by different laboratories using diverse techniques. Between about 0.9 and 9 billion PBMCs per donor were obtained by leukapheresis. For each donor, three plates each were used for CD4 naive and CD4 memory, two plates were used for CD8 naive, and one plate was used for CD8 memory. What the research found in general, with its limitations: Pairwise subsampling indicated that sequencing depth was expected to affect the degree of clonotype sharing among donors. Naive subsets generally had larger estimated clonotype richness than memory subsets did. The genetic and exposure-history diversity represented was limited by the small number of donors. Compared with non-shared clonotypes, the clonotypes found in all four sorted-subset donors had higher generation probabilities. Sharing across a few donors was observed for around 4.8% of naive CD4, over 3% of naive CD8, 2% to 2.5% of memory CD4, and about 0.38% of memory CD8 clonotypes. Sampling was limited to blood, and TCR repertoires in tissue likely differ from TCR repertoires in blood. Even with the large sequencing depth, rarefaction of the sorted-subset datasets indicated that sequencing was incomplete.

With regard to this clone: Its antigen is currently not known. At one of its ends the junction is not consistent with the germline gene, which may arise from a read error.

The germline V gene sets CDR1 to SGHRS and CDR2 to YFSETQ. The CDR3 runs 14 amino acids, cysteine and phenylalanine included. Only the CDR3 DNA is retained, 42 bases long and in frame from the first base. Using the deep immunoSEQ assay, TCR CDR3 regions were amplified from genomic DNA by multiplex PCR. Extracted genomic DNA from each cell subset was distributed evenly across all wells of several immunoSEQ 96-well plates, and each plate was treated as a replicate. For sorted subsets, each replicate PCR was loaded with about 200 ng genomic DNA, equivalent to 30,000 or so T cell genomes. Purified libraries were measured with a Qubit 3.0 fluorometer, size-checked on a Bioanalyzer 2100, and measured again with the KAPA Library Quantification kit. A separate single-read 150-cycle Illumina NextSeq 550 flow cell was used to sequence each immunoSEQ 96-well plate. The study's own analysis went as follows. Because the immunoSEQ output held only junctional sequences and lacked quality scores, the filtering could not match the filtering applied to full-length reads. Sequences were annotated with PyIR, a Python wrapper for IgBLAST v1.9, and V/J genes and CDR3 were assigned using IMGT germline references. Any read was removed if the V/J assignment was weak (E-value above 1e-6), the CDR3 was missing, or the read contained stop codons, out-of-frame junctions, or ambiguous translated residues. V3J clonotypes were defined by identical inferred V gene, J gene, and CDR3 amino acid sequence. To compute the percentage overlap between repertoires, the number of shared unique clonotypes was divided by the size of the smaller repertoire. RTK rarefaction, the Chao1 estimator, and Recon v2.1 estimates of unobserved clonotypes were used to assess repertoire richness. OLGA was used to compute generation probabilities for all TCRbeta clonotypes that the gDNA method yielded from a few donors. This is the immuneACCESS table as TCRdb keeps it, with only in-frame sequences that have V and J called. A part of the clones is gone; compared with another copy, unresolved V genes explain less than half, and the rest is unexplained. V and J calls and clone size are given by that table; D and trimming were obtained from the DNA. A total of under 2,500,000 clones appear in this sample, approximately 96% of them only once. The top ten clonotypes cover around 0.13% of the sample.

The donors were healthy, HIV-negative adults with no recently reported acute infections or vaccinations. All donors were Caucasian adults living in Nashville, Tennessee, USA. CD4+ T cells were enriched through magnetic negative selection, after which naive cells were positively selected on CD45RA and the remaining negative fraction served as the memory subset. Blood was collected by leukapheresis, and PBMCs were isolated by Ficoll-Histopaque density gradient centrifugation and then cryopreserved in liquid nitrogen vapor phase. Analytical flow cytometry was used to check the purity and quantity of every magnetically sorted T cell population. Genomic DNA was isolated from every sorted fraction and measured by UV absorbance on a Nanodrop 2000c.

The sequencing sample was made of naive CD4+ T cells sorted from blood. The cell subset or site label corresponds to: CD45RA+ positively selected. The clonotype was recovered from a man between 18 and 29 years old in good health. Recombination linked TRBV5-1 to TRBJ2-5; the central 7 bases match TRBD2. The nucleotide sequence reads as follows: TGCGCCAGCAGCTTGTCCAGCGGGGCGCCTTGGGATGACTTC. Translation gives CASSLSSGAPWDDF.